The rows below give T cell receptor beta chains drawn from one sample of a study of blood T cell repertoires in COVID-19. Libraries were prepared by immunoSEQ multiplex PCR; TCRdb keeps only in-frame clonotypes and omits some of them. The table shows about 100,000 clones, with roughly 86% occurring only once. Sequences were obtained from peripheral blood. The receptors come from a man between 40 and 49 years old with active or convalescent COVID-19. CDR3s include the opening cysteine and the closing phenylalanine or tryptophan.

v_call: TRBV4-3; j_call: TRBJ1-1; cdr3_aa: CASSQGQNTEAFF
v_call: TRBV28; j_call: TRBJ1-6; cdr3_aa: CASRSGHGLNSPLHF
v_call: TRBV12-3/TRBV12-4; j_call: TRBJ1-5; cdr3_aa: CASSWGGQPQHF
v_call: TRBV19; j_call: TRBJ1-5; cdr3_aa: CASSATGSNQPQHF
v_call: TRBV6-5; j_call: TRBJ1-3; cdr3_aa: CASSYSTGNSGNTIYF
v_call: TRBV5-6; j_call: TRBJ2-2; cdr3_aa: CASSPIDRGVKNTGELFF
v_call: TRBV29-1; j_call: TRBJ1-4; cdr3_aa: CSVGGGTGREKLFF
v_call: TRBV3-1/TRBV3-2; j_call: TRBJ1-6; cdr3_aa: CASSQTRRARDRGQMDNSPLHF
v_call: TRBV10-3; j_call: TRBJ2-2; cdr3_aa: CAISEAQGGGAGELFF
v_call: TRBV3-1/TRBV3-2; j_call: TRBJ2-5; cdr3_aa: CASSHIGRAEGETQYF
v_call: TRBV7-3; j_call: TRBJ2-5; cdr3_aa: CASSSGGVGETQYF
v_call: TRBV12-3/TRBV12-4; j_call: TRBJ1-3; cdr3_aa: CASSLSGGNTIYF
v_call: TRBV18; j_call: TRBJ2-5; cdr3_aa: CASSLSLSVETQYF
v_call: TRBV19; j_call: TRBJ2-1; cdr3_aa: CASNGRRTGQIHNEQFF
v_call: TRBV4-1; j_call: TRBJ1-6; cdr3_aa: CASSQEGGSPLHF
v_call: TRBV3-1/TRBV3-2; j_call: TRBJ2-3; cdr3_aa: CASSQAGQGGSDTQYF
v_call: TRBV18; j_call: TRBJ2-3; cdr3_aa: CASSPPGLAGPDTQYF